The 21 T cell receptor beta chains given below trace back to one sample, sequenced in a study of CD8 T cell repertoires and HIV-1 epitope variants. Some clones are missing from TCRdb's copy, which holds only in-frame ones; the method was immunoSEQ multiplex PCR. Of roughly 100,000 clones in the sample, roughly 81% were seen once. The material sequenced was uncultured baseline CD8+ T cells from peripheral blood mononuclear cells (PBMCs). The receptors originated from a male donor with HIV.

The rearrangement joins TRBV11-2 to TRBJ2-6, with 7 bases matching TRBD1. There are 16 residues in the CDR3. Germline lookup yields CDR1 SGHAT and CDR2 FQNNGV. With V trimmed by 3 bases and J by 2 bases, 4 bases remained unmatched. DNA for the CDR3: TGTGCCAGCAGCTTGGTAGGGGGCGCTGGGGCCAACGTCCTGACTTTC. Protein sequence: CASSLVGGAGANVLTF.

The chain employs TRBV25-1 and TRBJ2-7, with unresolved D. There are 11 residues in the CDR3. The V gene's germline CDR1 is MGHDK and CDR2 SYGVNS. Trimming stripped 0 bases from V and 6 bases from J, with 3 bases between. In DNA form, the CDR3 reads TGTGCCAGCAGTGAATATCTCGAGCAGTACTTC. It specifies CASSEYLEQYF.

The rearrangement joins TRBV27 to TRBJ2-2; D could derive from TRBD1 or TRBD2 (5 bases each). The V gene's germline CDR1 is MNHEY and CDR2 SMNVEV (reference sequence). V lost 4 bases to trimming and J lost 6 bases, with 18 bases between them. There are 16 residues in the CDR3. The CDR3 coding sequence is TGTGCCAGCAGTTGGTACGGGACCCAAGGGGCCGGGGAGCTGTTTTTT. This codes for CASSWYGTQGAGELFF.

Only a few counts were recorded for this clone. This chain joins TRBV14 and TRBJ1-1; D is unclear. The CDR3 consists of 12 residues. CDR1 and CDR2 (germline): SGHDN, FVKESK. Trimming left V 0 bases short and J 11 bases short, with 10 bases between. CDR3 amino acids: CASSQDAERAFF. The CDR3 DNA reads TGTGCCAGCAGCCAAGATGCCGAGAGGGCTTTCTTT.

The chain combines TRBV7-8 with TRBJ1-6, with no clear D. V was pared by 1 base and J by 9 bases, with 16 bases between. This CDR3 region has 16 residues. Germline V gives CDR1 SGHVS, CDR2 FQNEAQ. In nucleotides, the CDR3 is TGTGCCAGCAGCTTAGGGACCCTAGGCCAAGGTTCACCCCTCCACTTT. The encoded protein is CASSLGTLGQGSPLHF. The full variable domain, in which reference TRBV7-8 and TRBJ1-6 provide the parts outside the CDR3, is GAGVSQSPRYKVAKRGQDVALRCDPISGHVSLFWYQQALGQGPEFLTYFQNEAQLDKSGLPSDRFFAERPEGSVSTLKIQRTQQEDSAVYLCASSLGTLGQGSPLHFGNGTRLTVT.

The rearrangement links TRBV5-8 to TRBJ2-3, with TRBD2 matching over 11 bases. V was pared by 0 bases and J by 2 bases, with 8 bases of the junction left unmatched. Germline V gives CDR1 SGHTS, CDR2 YDEGEE. CDR3 length: 18 residues. CDR3: CASSLVTGTSGYTDTQYF. CDR3 in DNA: TGTGCCAGCAGCTTGGTGACCGGGACTAGCGGTTACACAGATACGCAGTATTTT.

This chain joins TRBV5-4 and TRBJ1-4; TRBD1 might be the D (6 bases). V was trimmed by 4 bases and J by 3 bases, leaving 13 bases between them. The V gene's germline CDR1 is SGHNT and CDR2 YYREEE (reference sequence). The CDR3 is 15 residues long. The CDR3 loop is CASSLSRGANEKLFF. The CDR3, as DNA: TGTGCCAGCAGCCTGAGCAGGGGAGCTAATGAAAAACTGTTTTTT. Full variable domain (rest looked up from reference TRBV5-4 and TRBJ1-4): ETGVTQSPTHLIKTRGQQVTLRCSSQSGHNTVSWYQQALGQGPQFIFQYYREEENGRGNFPPRFSGLQFPNYSSELNVNALELDDSALYLCASSLSRGANEKLFFGSGTQLSVL.

This chain connects TRBV19 to TRBJ1-2; D is undetermined. The V end lost 7 bases, the J end lost 8 bases, and 17 bases lay between the germline ends. Looked up from germline, CDR1 is LNHDA and CDR2 is SQIVND (reference sequence). The CDR3 is 13 amino acids. The CDR3 bases are TGTGCCAGTACTACCATGCCCGGGTACGGCTACACCTTC. Amino acid sequence: CASTTMPGYGYTF.

In this sample, this clone turned up a few times. The chain uses TRBV30 and TRBJ2-5; 8 bases fit TRBD2. Germline trimming cut 2 bases from V and 2 bases from J; bases unmatched to any gene: 10. Germline V gene sequence: CDR1 GTSNPN, CDR2 SVGIG (reference sequence). This CDR3 spans 16 amino acids. DNA for the CDR3: TGTGCCTGGAGTCGGGGGGGCCAAATGGAACAAGAGACCCAGTACTTC. It translates to CAWSRGGQMEQETQYF.

The rearrangement uses TRBV6-5 and TRBJ2-1; maybe TRBD2 (6 bases). Trimming cost V 6 bases and J 10 bases, with 19 bases left between them. The CDR3 runs 14 residues. Germline-derived CDR1 and CDR2 are MNHEY and SVGAGI. This CDR3 reads CASRTPLAFGEQFF. For the CDR3, the DNA is TGTGCCAGCAGGACACCTCTAGCGTTTGGGGAGCAGTTCTTC.

V is TRBV6-6 and J is TRBJ2-4; 9 bases map to TRBD1. V trimming: 7 bases; J trimming: 2 bases; junction bases outside the gene matches: 9. Germline CDR1 is MNHNY and CDR2 is SVGAGI (reference sequence). CDR3 length: 16 amino acids. DNA for the CDR3: TGTGCCAGCACCGACGACAGGGGGGGTTCCAAAAACATTCAGTACTTC. Residues: CASTDDRGGSKNIQYF.

In DNA, the CDR3 is TGTGCCAGCAGTACAGGGGGCGACGGCTATGGCTACACCTTC. It encodes CASSTGGDGYGYTF. The chain combines TRBV5-4 with TRBJ1-2, with 9 bases fitting TRBD1. This CDR3 comprises 14 residues. The V segment lost 5 bases and the J segment 4 bases; nucleotides outside the gene matches: 6. Germline lookup yields CDR1 SGHNT and CDR2 YYREEE (reference sequence).

The chain employs TRBV29-1 and TRBJ1-2, with 7 bases lining up with TRBD1. The V and J ends lost 6 bases and 0 bases, in that order; junction bases with no gene match: 10. This CDR3 region has 15 residues. CDR1 and CDR2 from the germline V gene are SQVTM and ANQGSEA. The CDR3 DNA reads as TGCAGCGTCGGTGGGGACAGCGCGTCTAACTATGGCTACACCTTC. This encodes CSVGGDSASNYGYTF.

The chain has TRBV4-1 and TRBJ1-1; possibly TRBD1 for D (6 bases). CDR3 length: 15 residues. V was pared by 2 bases and J by 0 bases, with 10 bases between. The germline V gene encodes CDR1 MGHRA and CDR2 YSYEKL. Here the CDR3 DNA reads TGCGCCAGCAGCCAAATCGGGGGCCTGAACACTGAAGCTTTCTTT. Translating gives CASSQIGGLNTEAFF.

V usage is TRBV28 and J usage is TRBJ1-5, with a possible D match to TRBD1 (6 bases). The length of the CDR3 is 16 residues. V lost 4 bases, J lost 4 bases, and 17 bases lay in between. CDR1 MDHEN and CDR2 SYDVKM come from the germline V gene. CDR3: CASSSRTVVRNQPQHF. DNA of the CDR3: TGTGCCAGCAGTTCGAGGACAGTCGTTCGAAATCAGCCCCAGCATTTT.

This chain links TRBV7-3 with TRBJ2-2; weak D call: TRBD1 (6 bases). Per germline, CDR1 SGHTA and CDR2 FQGTGA. This CDR3 contains 14 residues. Deletions cut 5 bases from V and 3 bases from J, with 10 bases between. CDR3 nucleotides: TGTGCCAGCAGCCTCGGGACATACACCGGGGAGCTGTTTTTT. It is translated as CASSLGTYTGELFF.

The chain employs TRBV6-5 and TRBJ2-4; D call uncertain. This CDR3 has 13 residues. V was clipped by 11 bases and J by 9 bases, with 20 bases between them. Germline loops: CDR1 MNHEY, CDR2 SVGAGI. CDR3 sequence reads: CASTMDPLSIQYF. For the CDR3, the DNA is TGTGCCTCCACCATGGACCCATTGAGCATTCAGTACTTC.

This clone turned up a few times. This chain uses TRBV5-1 with TRBJ1-1; maybe TRBD1 (6 bases). The V end was cut by 0 bases, the J end by 1 base, with 7 bases between. The germline CDR1 and CDR2 sequences are SGHRS and YFSETQ. The CDR3 is 14 amino acids. The CDR3 here is CASSLGTANTEAFF. CDR3 bases: TGCGCCAGCAGCTTGGGGACAGCGAACACTGAAGCTTTCTTT.

The gene calls are TRBV19 and TRBJ1-1, with D perhaps matching TRBD1 (5 bases). The CDR3 totals 16 residues. Trimming shortened V by 8 bases and J by 7 bases, and 26 bases separated the two germline ends. The V gene's germline CDR1 is LNHDA and CDR2 SQIVND (reference sequence). The CDR3 nucleotides read TGTGCCAGTCTTGGGACCCCGGCAACCCAGGGTGGTGAAGCTTTCTTT. As protein: CASLGTPATQGGEAFF.

In nucleotides, the CDR3 is TGTGCCAGCAGCCCCGGAGCGGTCACTGAAGCTTTCTTT. This codes for CASSPGAVTEAFF. The chain employs TRBV28 and TRBJ1-1; D uncertain. The germline V gene has CDR1 MDHEN and CDR2 SYDVKM. The CDR3 extends over 13 amino acids. Trimming left V 6 bases short and J 4 bases short, with 12 bases between.

This clone was counted only a few times. The chain couples TRBV28 to TRBJ2-1; 9 bases line up with TRBD1. The CDR3 spans 15 residues. J gave up 7 bases and V 8 bases, and 12 bases lay outside the gene matches. Germline CDR1 and CDR2: MDHEN and SYDVKM. The CDR3 loop reads CASLESTGGRNEQFF. CDR3 coding DNA: TGTGCCAGCCTCGAGTCGACAGGGGGGCGGAATGAGCAGTTCTTC.